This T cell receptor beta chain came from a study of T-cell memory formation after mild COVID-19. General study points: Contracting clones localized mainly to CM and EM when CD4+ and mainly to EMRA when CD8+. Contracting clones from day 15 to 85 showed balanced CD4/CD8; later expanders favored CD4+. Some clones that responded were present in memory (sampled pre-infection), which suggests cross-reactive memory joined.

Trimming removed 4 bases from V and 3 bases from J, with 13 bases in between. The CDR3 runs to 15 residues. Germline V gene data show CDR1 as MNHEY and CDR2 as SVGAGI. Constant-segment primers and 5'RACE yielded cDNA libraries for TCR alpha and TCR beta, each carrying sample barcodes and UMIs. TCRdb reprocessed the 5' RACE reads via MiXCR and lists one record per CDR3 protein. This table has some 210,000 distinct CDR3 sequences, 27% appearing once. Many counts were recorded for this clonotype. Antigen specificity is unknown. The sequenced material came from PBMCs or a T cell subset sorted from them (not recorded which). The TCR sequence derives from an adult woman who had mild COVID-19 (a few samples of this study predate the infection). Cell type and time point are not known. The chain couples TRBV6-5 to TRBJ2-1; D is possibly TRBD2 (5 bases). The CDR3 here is CASSSPAGNYNEQFF. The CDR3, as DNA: TGTGCCAGCAGTTCCCCTGCCGGGAACTACAATGAGCAGTTCTTC.